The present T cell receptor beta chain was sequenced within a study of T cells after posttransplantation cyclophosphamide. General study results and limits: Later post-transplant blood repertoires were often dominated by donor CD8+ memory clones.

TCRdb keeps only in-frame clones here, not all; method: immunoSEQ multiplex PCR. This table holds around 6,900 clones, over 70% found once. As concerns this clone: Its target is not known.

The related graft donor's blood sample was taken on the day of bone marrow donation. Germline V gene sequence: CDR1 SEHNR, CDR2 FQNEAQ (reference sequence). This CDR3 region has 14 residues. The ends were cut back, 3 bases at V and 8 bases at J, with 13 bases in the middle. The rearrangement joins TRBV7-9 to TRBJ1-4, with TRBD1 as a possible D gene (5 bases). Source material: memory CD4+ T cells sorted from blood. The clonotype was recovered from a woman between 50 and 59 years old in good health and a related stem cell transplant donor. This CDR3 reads CASSLGGAGEKLFF. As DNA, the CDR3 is TGTGCCAGCAGCTTGGGGGGAGCTGGAGAAAAACTGTTTTTT.